Following are 22 T cell receptor beta chains from one sample sequenced in a study of T-cell memory formation after mild COVID-19. From the 5' RACE reads, TCRdb called clonotypes with MiXCR, one entry per CDR3 protein. The repertoire holds 350,000 to 400,000 distinct CDR3 sequences, with around 15% as singletons. The material sequenced was PBMCs or a T cell subset sorted from them (not recorded which). The receptor source for this set is a man aged 18 to 30 who had mild COVID-19 (a few samples of this study predate the infection). Cell type and time point are not known.

V is TRBV20-1 and J is TRBJ1-1; perhaps TRBD1 as D (5 bases). The CDR3 runs to 14 residues. Per germline, CDR1 DFQATT and CDR2 SNEGSKA (reference sequence). Between the trimmed V and J ends, which lost 6 bases and 3 bases, there was a span of 17 bases. The CDR3 sequence is CSARRGAGDTEAFF. CDR3 coding DNA: TGCAGTGCCCGAAGAGGGGCAGGAGACACTGAAGCTTTCTTT.

This sequence joins TRBV7-2 and TRBJ1-1; 7 nucleotides agree with TRBD1. The CDR3 sequence is 20 residues long. With 3 bases clipped from V and 0 bases from J, the junction kept 19 bases outside the gene matches. Per germline, CDR1 SGHTA and CDR2 FQGNSA. CDR3: CASSFRRIAPGQKMNTEAFF. The CDR3 region has the DNA TGTGCCAGCAGCTTCAGGCGGATAGCACCGGGACAGAAAATGAACACTGAAGCTTTCTTT.

This clonotype was seen ten or more times. The V call is TRBV6-1, the J call TRBJ1-1; 12 nucleotides line up with TRBD1. The germline gives CDR1 MNHNS, CDR2 SASEGT. The CDR3 consists of 17 residues. V lost 0 bases and J lost 2; bases outside the gene matches: 4. The CDR3 sequence: CASSEALGQGANTEAFF. CDR3 nucleotides: TGTGCCAGCAGTGAAGCGCTGGGACAGGGGGCCAACACTGAAGCTTTCTTT.

The chain is built from TRBV5-1 and TRBJ1-2; the match to TRBD1 covers 8 bases. Per the germline V gene, CDR1 is SGHRS and CDR2 is YFSETQ. J gave up 0 bases and V 6 bases, and 7 bases lay outside the gene matches. The CDR3 consists of 15 residues. CDR3 DNA sequence: TGCGCCAGCAAAGCCGGGACAGGAGCTAACTATGGCTACACCTTC. Translated, it gives CASKAGTGANYGYTF.

A few counts support this clonotype. The chain links TRBV19 to TRBJ1-1; no clear D. The V gene's germline CDR1 is LNHDA and CDR2 SQIVND (reference sequence). Between the trimmed V and J ends, which lost 4 bases and 4 bases, there was a span of 13 bases. The CDR3 totals 14 residues. CDR3 nucleotides: TGTGCCAGTAGTAGGAGTCTCGGAAGCACTGAAGCTTTCTTT. This sequence encodes CASSRSLGSTEAFF.

This clonotype was counted ten times or more. This rearrangement joins TRBV6-5 to TRBJ1-2, with D tentatively TRBD1 (5 bases). The CDR3 is 16 amino acids. Germline CDR1 is MNHEY and CDR2 is SVGAGI. V gave up 5 bases and J gave up 5 bases, with 21 bases separating them. The CDR3 bases are TGTGCCAGCAGTGGGGTTGGACTTGTGGACACTTATGGCTACACCTTC. It codes for CASSGVGLVDTYGYTF.

In its sample, this clonotype was seen a few times. The chain carries TRBV6-5 and TRBJ2-3, with D possibly being TRBD2 (5 bases). V lost 8 bases and J lost 0, with 15 bases in between. The CDR3 runs to 15 residues. Germline V lookup: CDR1 MNHEY, CDR2 SVGAGI. CDR3 bases: TGTGCCAGCGGACTCCTCGAATCTAGCACAGATACGCAGTATTTT. It is translated as CASGLLESSTDTQYF.

In this sample, this clonotype turned up a few times. This chain uses TRBV18 with TRBJ2-5; 7 bases fit TRBD2. The germline gives CDR1 KGHSH, CDR2 LQKENI. The V segment lost 2 bases and the J segment 6 bases; nucleotides outside the gene matches: 6. This CDR3 region has 14 residues. CDR3 in amino acids: CASSPSAGDKTQYF. CDR3 in DNA: TGTGCCAGCTCACCATCTGCGGGGGATAAGACCCAGTACTTC.

This clonotype was seen many times. The chain's CDR3 is CASSPPAFGANVLTF. The DNA for the CDR3 is TGTGCCAGCAGCCCCCCAGCGTTCGGGGCCAACGTCCTGACTTTC. The V call is TRBV12-3 or TRBV12-4, the J call TRBJ2-6; D is unresolved. The CDR3 is 15 residues long. The V end was cut by 6 bases, the J end by 4 bases, with 13 bases between.

The chain is built from TRBV7-2 and TRBJ2-7; unclear D gene. The CDR3 runs to 11 residues. The V gene's germline CDR1 is SGHTA and CDR2 FQGNSA. V gave up 6 bases and J gave up 6 bases, with 9 bases separating them. The CDR3 reads CASSTYTEQYF. CDR3 DNA sequence: TGTGCCAGCAGTACTTATACCGAGCAGTACTTC.

The genes are TRBV5-1 and TRBJ2-2; D gene uncertain. The V end was cut by 0 bases, the J end by 1 base, with 7 bases between. The CDR3 loop spans 15 amino acids. Per the germline V gene, CDR1 is SGHRS and CDR2 is YFSETQ. The CDR3 DNA reads as TGCGCCAGCAGCTTGGACACAGTGAACACCGGGGAGCTGTTTTTT. Translating gives CASSLDTVNTGELFF.

V gene TRBV11-2 combines with J gene TRBJ2-3; a weak D match, TRBD2 (6 bases). The germline V gene has CDR1 SGHAT and CDR2 FQNNGV. The V end lost 5 bases, the J end lost 8 bases, and 14 bases lay between the germline ends. This CDR3 comprises 13 residues. In nucleotides, the CDR3 is TGTGCCAGCAGCCAGAGACCGGGAGCTACGCAGTATTTT. Amino acids: CASSQRPGATQYF. Using reference TRBV11-2 and TRBJ2-3 for the parts outside the CDR3, the full variable domain is EAGVAQSPRYKIIEKRQSVAFWCNPISGHATLYWYQQILGQGPKLLIQFQNNGVVDDSQLPKDRFSAERLKGVDSTLKIQPAKLEDSAVYLCASSQRPGATQYFGPGTRLTVL.

This clonotype has just a few counts. The rearrangement links TRBV5-6 to TRBJ1-2; 8 nucleotides agree with TRBD1. The length of the CDR3 is 14 residues. Trimming removed 3 bases from V and 6 bases from J; junction bases left unmatched: 7. Per the germline V gene, CDR1 is SGHDT and CDR2 is YYEEEE. CDR3 region: CASSWALTGDGYTF. CDR3 in DNA: TGTGCCAGCAGCTGGGCCCTGACAGGGGATGGCTACACCTTC.

V gene TRBV27 combines with J gene TRBJ2-2; possibly TRBD1 or TRBD2 for D (6 bases each). Deletions cut 6 bases from V and 3 bases from J, with 26 bases between. There are 19 residues in the CDR3. The germline V gene encodes CDR1 MNHEY and CDR2 SMNVEV (reference sequence). The CDR3 sequence is CASSRYFGGLSRDTGELFF. The CDR3 DNA reads as TGTGCCAGCAGCCGATATTTCGGGGGCCTCTCCCGGGACACCGGGGAGCTGTTTTTT.

This clonotype appeared a few times. V usage is TRBV12-3 or TRBV12-4 and J usage is TRBJ2-2, with TRBD2 identical over 7 bases. The trim removed 3 bases at V and 7 bases at J, leaving 8 bases unmatched. The CDR3 runs to 15 residues. This chain's CDR3 is CASSFARGEGGELFF. The CDR3 nucleotides read TGTGCCAGCAGTTTTGCCCGGGGGGAGGGCGGGGAGCTGTTTTTT.

There are a few counts of this clonotype. The gene calls are TRBV14 and TRBJ2-1; the D is unclear. Germline V gene sequence: CDR1 SGHDN, CDR2 FVKESK. The CDR3 is 14 amino acids. V lost 1 base to trimming and J lost 4 bases, with 8 bases between them. The CDR3 sequence is CASSQASVYNEQFF. DNA for the CDR3: TGTGCCAGCAGCCAAGCCAGCGTATACAATGAGCAGTTCTTC.

V and J are TRBV2 and TRBJ1-1, with a possible D match to TRBD1 (5 bases). CDR3 size: 15 residues. Trimming shortened V by 0 bases and J by 6 bases, and 14 bases separated the two germline ends. Germline assignment: CDR1 SNHLY and CDR2 FYNNEI. CDR3 in amino acids: CASSEAWGRYSEAFF. The DNA of the CDR3 is TGTGCCAGCAGTGAAGCGTGGGGCAGGTACTCTGAAGCTTTCTTT.

This clonotype came up a few times. V is TRBV2 and J is TRBJ2-7; the D gene is possibly TRBD2 (6 bases). Germline assignment: CDR1 SNHLY and CDR2 FYNNEI. Trimming took 3 bases from V and 0 from J, leaving 12 bases between them. The CDR3 covers 15 residues. CDR3 residues: CASSDSGGASYEQYV. CDR3 coding DNA: TGTGCCAGCAGTGATAGCGGTGGGGCCTCCTACGAGCAGTACGTC.

In this sample, this clonotype turned up many times. The V call is TRBV5-1, the J call TRBJ2-7; 10 nucleotides agree with TRBD1. CDR1 is SGHRS, CDR2 YFSETQ, per germline. Unmatched junction bases numbered 4, after V lost 4 bases and J lost 3 bases. This CDR3 region has 14 residues. CDR3 loop: CASSTGQGNYEQYV. As DNA, the CDR3 is TGCGCCAGCAGCACGGGACAGGGGAACTACGAGCAGTACGTC.

V usage is TRBV5-4 and J usage is TRBJ1-2; the D is unclear. V lost 4 bases to trimming and J lost 2 bases, with 15 bases between them. The CDR3 loop spans 15 amino acids. CDR1 and CDR2 from the germline V gene are SGHNT and YYREEE (reference sequence). The CDR3 loop reads CASSLARDGNYGYTF. In nucleotides, the CDR3 is TGTGCCAGCAGCCTCGCGCGCGATGGGAACTATGGCTACACCTTC.

This clonotype was counted at least ten times. The V gene is TRBV12-3 or TRBV12-4, the J gene TRBJ2-3, with D maybe TRBD1 (6 bases). The CDR3 covers 16 residues. V lost 5 bases and J 1 base, leaving 16 bases between the germline ends. DNA of the CDR3: TGTGCCAGCAGTCCGGCAGGCGCAGGGGGCACAGATACGCAGTATTTT. Translation gives CASSPAGAGGTDTQYF.

The chain carries TRBV5-1 and TRBJ1-3; D is perhaps TRBD1 (5 bases). Trimming cost V 0 bases and J 10 bases, with 14 bases left between them. This CDR3 is built from 14 residues. Germline V lookup: CDR1 SGHRS, CDR2 YFSETQ. CDR3 sequence (DNA): TGCGCCAGCAGCTTGGTTGGGGCGCGAGGGACCATATATTTT. Its translation is CASSLVGARGTIYF.